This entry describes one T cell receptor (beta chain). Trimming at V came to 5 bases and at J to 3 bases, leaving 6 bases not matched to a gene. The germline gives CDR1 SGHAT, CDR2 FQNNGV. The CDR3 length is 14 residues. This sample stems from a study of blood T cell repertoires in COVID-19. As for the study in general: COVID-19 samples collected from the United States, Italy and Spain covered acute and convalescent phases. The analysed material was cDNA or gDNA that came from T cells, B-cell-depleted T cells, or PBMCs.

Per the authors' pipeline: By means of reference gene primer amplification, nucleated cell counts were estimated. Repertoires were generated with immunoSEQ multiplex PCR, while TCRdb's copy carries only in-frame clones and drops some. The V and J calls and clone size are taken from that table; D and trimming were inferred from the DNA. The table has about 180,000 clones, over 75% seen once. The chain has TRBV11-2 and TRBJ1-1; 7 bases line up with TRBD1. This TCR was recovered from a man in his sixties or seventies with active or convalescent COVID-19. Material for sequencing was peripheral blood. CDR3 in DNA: TGTGCCAGCAGCACCAGGGACAGCTACACTGAAGCTTTCTTT. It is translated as CASSTRDSYTEAFF.